This is a list of T cell receptor beta chains from one sample in a study of shared T cell receptors in the human thymus. The repertoire was sequenced with immunoSEQ multiplex PCR; TCRdb's copy has only in-frame clones and lacks some. The sample yields hundreds of thousands of clones, about 89% seen once. These data were also filed under a second study, of human thymus T cells.

Specimen: thymocytes. These receptors originate from a boy younger than two with a congenital heart defect. The CDR3 runs from the conserved cysteine through the conserved F or W. The D gene is left open where the match is weak. Part of the rows lack a size; the others show once, few, many or a class for expanded clones.

D gene,clone size,V gene,J gene,CDR3 protein,CDR3 DNA
NA,NA,TRBV9,TRBJ2-5,CASSLTGKGAHRAETQYF,TGTGCCAGCAGCCTCACAGGGAAGGGAGCCCATCGGGCGGAGACCCAGTACTTC
TRBD1,NA,TRBV15,TRBJ1-3,CATSRGQGWSGNTIYF,TGTGCCACCAGCAGGGGACAGGGGTGGTCTGGAAACACCATATATTTT
TRBD1,NA,TRBV18,TRBJ1-2,CASSPLTGESGYTF,TGTGCCAGCTCACCACTAACAGGGGAGTCGGGCTACACCTTC
NA,NA,TRBV5-1,TRBJ2-7,CASSLEDKQYF,TGCGCCAGCTCACTGGAGGATAAGCAGTACTTC
NA,NA,TRBV27,TRBJ2-7,CATKTREMGEQYF,TGTGCCACCAAGACACGGGAGATGGGGGAGCAGTACTTC
TRBD2,NA,TRBV4-1,TRBJ2-7,CASSQAREDEQYF,TGCGCCAGCAGCCAAGCGCGGGAGGACGAGCAGTACTTC
NA,NA,TRBV28,TRBJ1-1,CASSLGNRMRMNTEAFF,TGTGCCAGCAGTTTGGGAAACAGGATGAGGATGAACACTGAAGCTTTCTTT
TRBD1,NA,TRBV6-1,TRBJ2-5,CASREGGGETQYF,TGTGCCAGCAGGGAAGGGGGCGGTGAGACCCAGTACTTC
TRBD1,NA,TRBV5-1,TRBJ2-7,CASSRDRTAYEQYF,TGCGCCAGCAGCAGGGACAGGACAGCCTACGAGCAGTACTTC
NA,NA,TRBV19,TRBJ1-1,CASTTTAGITEAFF,TGTGCCAGTACGACAACGGCCGGGATCACTGAAGCTTTCTTT
TRBD2,NA,TRBV23-1,TRBJ2-3,CASSRAGITDTQYF,TGCGCCAGCAGTCGAGCGGGAATCACAGATACGCAGTATTTT
NA,NA,TRBV28,TRBJ1-2,CATMARALYGYTF,TGTGCCACTATGGCCAGGGCGTTATATGGCTACACCTTC
NA,NA,TRBV4-3,TRBJ1-4,CASTPSGGVHEKLFF,TGCGCCAGCACCCCAAGTGGGGGGGTTCATGAAAAACTGTTTTTT
NA,NA,TRBV28,TRBJ2-7,CASTGRPYEQYF,TGTGCCAGCACAGGCAGGCCCTACGAGCAGTACTTC
NA,NA,TRBV6-5,TRBJ1-3,CASTRAGGVGNTIYF,TGTGCCAGCACTCGAGCGGGGGGCGTTGGAAACACCATATATTTT
TRBD1,NA,TRBV15,TRBJ1-3,CATSPGTGEISGNTIYF,TGTGCCACCAGCCCCGGGACAGGCGAAATCTCCGGAAACACCATATATTTT
NA,NA,TRBV6-1,TRBJ1-6,CASSERGFNSPLHF,TGTGCCAGCAGTGAAAGGGGCTTTAATTCACCCCTCCACTTT
TRBD1,NA,TRBV6-5,TRBJ1-2,CASRSDRGHGYTF,TGTGCCAGCAGGTCCGACAGGGGCCATGGCTACACCTTC
NA,NA,TRBV12-5,TRBJ2-5,CASDAQLGSQETQYF,TGTGCTAGTGATGCCCAGTTGGGCAGCCAAGAGACCCAGTACTTC
TRBD1,NA,TRBV7-2,TRBJ1-2,CASRGTGKNYGYTF,TGTGCCAGCAGGGGGACAGGAAAAAACTATGGCTACACCTTC
NA,NA,TRBV11-2,TRBJ2-2,CASRSRVGNTGELFF,TGTGCCAGCAGGTCCCGGGTGGGGAACACCGGGGAGCTGTTTTTT
NA,NA,TRBV9,TRBJ2-1,CASSVRRDLPTIEQFF,TGTGCCAGCAGCGTAAGGCGGGACCTCCCGACGATTGAGCAGTTCTTC
NA,NA,TRBV7-9,TRBJ2-3,CASSLNRDTQYF,TGTGCCAGCAGCTTAAACAGGGATACGCAGTATTTT
TRBD2,NA,TRBV9,TRBJ2-1,CASSVTAGTSGLIGNEQFF,TGTGCCAGCAGCGTCACCGCCGGGACTAGCGGTCTAATTGGCAATGAGCAGTTCTTC
NA,NA,TRBV29-1,TRBJ1-1,CSGRISQGPGAFF,TGCAGCGGCCGCATATCACAGGGTCCAGGAGCTTTCTTT
NA,NA,TRBV18,TRBJ2-7,CASSPLYARSSYEQYF,TGTGCCAGCTCACCACTATACGCTCGTAGCTCCTACGAGCAGTACTTC
NA,NA,TRBV4-2,TRBJ1-2,CASSQESGHLYGYTF,TGTGCCAGCAGCCAAGAGTCGGGACACCTCTATGGCTACACCTTC
TRBD2,NA,TRBV5-6,TRBJ2-1,CASSLEGRGGAYNEQFF,TGTGCCAGCAGCTTGGAAGGGCGGGGGGGCGCCTACAATGAGCAGTTCTTC
NA,NA,TRBV7-8,TRBJ1-2,CASSLEGGAPYGYTF,TGTGCCAGCAGCTTAGAGGGGGGGGCCCCCTATGGCTACACCTTC
NA,NA,TRBV25-1,TRBJ2-5,CASSVTVQETQYF,TGTGCCAGCAGTGTAACAGTTCAAGAGACCCAGTACTTC
TRBD1,NA,TRBV28,TRBJ1-4,CASTPRAGGGTTNEKLFF,TGTGCCAGCACCCCAAGGGCAGGAGGGGGCACAACTAATGAAAAACTGTTTTTT
TRBD1,NA,TRBV5-6,TRBJ2-7,CASSLWLKDRIAYEQYF,TGTGCCAGCAGCCTGTGGTTGAAGGACAGGATTGCCTACGAGCAGTACTTC
NA,NA,TRBV6-1,TRBJ2-2,CASSEPRISGAPWTGELFF,TGTGCCAGCAGTGAACCGAGGATTAGCGGCGCCCCGTGGACCGGGGAGCTGTTTTTT
NA,NA,TRBV18,TRBJ1-5,CASSPAPGGQPQHF,TGTGCCAGCTCACCAGCCCCGGGGGGACAGCCCCAGCATTTT
NA,once,TRBV18,TRBJ2-7,CASSPSTKTAQKPYEQYF,TGTGCCAGCTCACCGTCAACAAAGACAGCCCAAAAACCCTACGAGCAGTACTTC
NA,NA,TRBV6-1,TRBJ1-5,CASSERGRHQPQHF,TGTGCCAGCAGTGAACGGGGAAGACATCAGCCCCAGCATTTT
NA,NA,TRBV15,TRBJ2-5,CATSRGAEGQETQYF,TGTGCCACCAGCAGAGGGGCGGAGGGACAAGAGACCCAGTACTTC
TRBD2,NA,TRBV4-2,TRBJ2-1,CASSPYLLAGGPGNEQFF,TGTGCCAGCAGCCCGTACTTACTAGCGGGAGGGCCTGGGAATGAGCAGTTCTTC
TRBD1,NA,TRBV29-1,TRBJ1-3,CSVTRQGRDTIYF,TGCAGCGTCACAAGACAGGGCAGGGACACCATATATTTT
TRBD1,NA,TRBV7-2,TRBJ2-5,CASSLATRQGAGETQYF,TGTGCCAGCAGCTTAGCGACTAGACAGGGGGCAGGGGAGACCCAGTACTTC
TRBD1,NA,TRBV25-1,TRBJ2-5,CASSETGWRETQYF,TGTGCCAGCAGTGAGACAGGGTGGCGGGAGACCCAGTACTTC
TRBD2,NA,TRBV5-6,TRBJ2-1,CASSPRGLAGVWEQFF,TGTGCCAGCAGCCCGAGGGGACTAGCGGGAGTTTGGGAGCAGTTCTTC
NA,NA,TRBV7-2,TRBJ2-7,CASSLPKVGGINEQYF,TGTGCCAGCAGCTTACCTAAAGTAGGAGGGATCAACGAGCAGTACTTC
TRBD1,NA,TRBV14,TRBJ2-3,CASSSRQGYTDTQYF,TGTGCCAGCAGCTCCCGACAGGGGTACACAGATACGCAGTATTTT
TRBD1,NA,TRBV27,TRBJ1-2,CASSSKAWDRADYGYTF,TGTGCCAGCAGCTCGAAGGCTTGGGACAGGGCAGACTATGGCTACACCTTC